Reported below is one TCR beta chain. Its cognate antigen is unknown. This entry belongs to a study of CXCR3-negative and CXCR3-positive naive CD8 T cells. General study findings and limits: The majority of assays used fresh PBMCs, and CXCR3 expression partially decreased after cryopreservation. Higher TRB CDR3 hydrophobicity marked CXCR3-positive naive cells relative to CXCR3-negative naive cells. Diversity ran similarly high across both naive subsets but far lower in memory CD8+ cells.

The libraries of TRB cDNA were constructed through 5' RACE using UMI labels. With the 5' RACE reads reprocessed, TCRdb shows one record per CDR3 protein and no DNA. The table lists 150,000 to 160,000 distinct CDR3 sequences. CDR1 and CDR2 from the germline V gene are SGHTA and FQGNSA. There are 17 residues in the CDR3. Every subset of CD8+ T cells was sorted in triplicate at hundreds of thousands of cells each. Sequencing input: naive CXCR3+ CD8+ T cells from blood. Sample subset: CD45RO-CCR7+CD27+CD95- naive CD8+ T cells expressing CXCR3 (TNR3+). J is TRBJ2-3 and V is TRBV7-2; TCRdb indicates TRBD2, and absent DNA this call remains unverified. This TCR was sampled from a human donor in good health. Some clones in this sample may be carry-over from other donors' samples. CDR3: CASSFDRREAVTDTQYF.